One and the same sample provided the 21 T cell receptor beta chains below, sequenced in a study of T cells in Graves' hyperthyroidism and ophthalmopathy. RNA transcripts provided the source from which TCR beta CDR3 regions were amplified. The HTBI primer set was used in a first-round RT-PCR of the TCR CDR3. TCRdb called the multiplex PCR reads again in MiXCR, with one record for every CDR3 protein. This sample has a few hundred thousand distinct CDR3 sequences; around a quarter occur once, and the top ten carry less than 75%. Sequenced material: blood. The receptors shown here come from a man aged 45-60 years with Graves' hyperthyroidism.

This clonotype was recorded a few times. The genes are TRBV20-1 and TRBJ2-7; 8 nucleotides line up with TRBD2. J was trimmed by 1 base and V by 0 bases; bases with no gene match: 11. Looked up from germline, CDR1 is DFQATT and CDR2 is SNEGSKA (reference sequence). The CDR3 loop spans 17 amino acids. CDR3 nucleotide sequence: TGCAGTGCTAGAGACTTCCTAACTAGCGGTAGTTCCTACGAGCAGTACTTC. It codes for CSARDFLTSGSSYEQYF.

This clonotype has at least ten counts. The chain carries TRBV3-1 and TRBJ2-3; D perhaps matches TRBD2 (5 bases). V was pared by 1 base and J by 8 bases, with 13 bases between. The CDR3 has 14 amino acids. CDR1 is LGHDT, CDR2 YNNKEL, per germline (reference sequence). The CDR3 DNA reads TGTGCCAGCAGCCAAGTCGTCAGCGCGGGTACGCAGTATTTT. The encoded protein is CASSQVVSAGTQYF.

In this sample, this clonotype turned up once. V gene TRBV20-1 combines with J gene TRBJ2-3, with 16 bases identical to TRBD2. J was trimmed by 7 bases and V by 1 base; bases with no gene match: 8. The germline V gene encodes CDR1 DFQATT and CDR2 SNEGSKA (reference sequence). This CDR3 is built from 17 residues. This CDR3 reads CSARGSGTSGGANTQYF. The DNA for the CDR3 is TGCAGTGCTAGAGGCTCCGGGACTAGCGGGGGGGCCAATACGCAGTATTTT.

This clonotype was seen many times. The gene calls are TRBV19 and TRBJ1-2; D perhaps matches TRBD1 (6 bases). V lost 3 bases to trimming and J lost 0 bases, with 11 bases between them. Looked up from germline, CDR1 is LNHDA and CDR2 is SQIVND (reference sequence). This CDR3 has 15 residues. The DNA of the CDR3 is TGTGCCAGTAGTATCTGGGACACCACTAACTATGGCTACACCTTC. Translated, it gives CASSIWDTTNYGYTF.

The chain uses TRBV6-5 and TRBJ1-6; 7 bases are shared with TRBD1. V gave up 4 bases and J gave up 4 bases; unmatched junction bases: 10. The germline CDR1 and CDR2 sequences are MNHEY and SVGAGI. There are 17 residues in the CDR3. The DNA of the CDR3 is TGTGCCAGCAGTTCCAAAACCCCGGGACAGTATAATTCACCCCTCCACTTT. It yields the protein CASSSKTPGQYNSPLHF.

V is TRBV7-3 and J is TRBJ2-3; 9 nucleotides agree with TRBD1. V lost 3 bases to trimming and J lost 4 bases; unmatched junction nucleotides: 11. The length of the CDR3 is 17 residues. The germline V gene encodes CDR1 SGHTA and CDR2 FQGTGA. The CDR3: CASSFSRTGVMADTQYF. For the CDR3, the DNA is TGTGCCAGCAGCTTCTCCAGGACAGGGGTCATGGCAGATACGCAGTATTTT.

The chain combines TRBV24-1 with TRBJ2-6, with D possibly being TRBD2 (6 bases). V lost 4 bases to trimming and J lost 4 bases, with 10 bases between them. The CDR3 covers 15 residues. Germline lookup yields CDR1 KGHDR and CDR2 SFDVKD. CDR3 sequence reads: CATSEGGAGANVLTF. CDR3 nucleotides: TGTGCCACCAGTGAAGGAGGGGCCGGGGCCAACGTCCTGACTTTC.

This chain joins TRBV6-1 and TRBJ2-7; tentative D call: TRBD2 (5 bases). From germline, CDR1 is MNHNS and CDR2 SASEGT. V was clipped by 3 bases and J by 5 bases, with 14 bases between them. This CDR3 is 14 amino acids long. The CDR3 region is CASSDLGSYNEQYF. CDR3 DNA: TGTGCCAGCAGTGACTTAGGGAGCTACAACGAGCAGTACTTC.

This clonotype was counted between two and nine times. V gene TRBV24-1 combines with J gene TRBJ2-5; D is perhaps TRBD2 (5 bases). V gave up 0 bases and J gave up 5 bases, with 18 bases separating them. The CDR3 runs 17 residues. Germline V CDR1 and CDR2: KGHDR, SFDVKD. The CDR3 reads CATSDLGQEGFSETQYF. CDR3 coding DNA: TGTGCCACCAGTGATTTGGGCCAAGAGGGCTTTAGTGAGACCCAGTACTTC.

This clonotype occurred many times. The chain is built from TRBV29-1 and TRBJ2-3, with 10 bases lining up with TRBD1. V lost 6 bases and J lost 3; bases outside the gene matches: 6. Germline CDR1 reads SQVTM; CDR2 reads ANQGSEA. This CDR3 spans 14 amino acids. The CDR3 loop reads CSVAGTGVTDTQYF. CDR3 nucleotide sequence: TGCAGCGTAGCCGGGACAGGGGTGACAGATACGCAGTATTTT.

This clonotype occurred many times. CDR3 residues: CASSLIVFNSEAFF. The DNA of the CDR3 is TGTGCCAGCAGTTTAATAGTGTTTAACTCTGAAGCTTTCTTT. J is TRBJ1-1 and V is TRBV28; the D is unclear. This CDR3 spans 14 amino acids. The germline CDR1 and CDR2 sequences are MDHEN and SYDVKM. V was trimmed by 2 bases and J by 6 bases, leaving 13 bases between them.

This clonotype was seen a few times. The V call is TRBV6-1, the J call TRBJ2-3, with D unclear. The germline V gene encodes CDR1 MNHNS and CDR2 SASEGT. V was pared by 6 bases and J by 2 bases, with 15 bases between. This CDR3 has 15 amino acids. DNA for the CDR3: TGTGCCAGCAGCTCTACCGGGTCCGCCACAGATACGCAGTATTTT. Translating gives CASSSTGSATDTQYF.

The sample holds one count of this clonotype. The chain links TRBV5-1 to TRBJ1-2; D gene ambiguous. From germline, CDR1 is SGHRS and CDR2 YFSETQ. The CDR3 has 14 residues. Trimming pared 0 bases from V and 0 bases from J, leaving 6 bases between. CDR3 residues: CASSLALSNYGYTF. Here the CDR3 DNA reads TGCGCCAGCAGCTTGGCTCTGTCTAACTATGGCTACACCTTC.

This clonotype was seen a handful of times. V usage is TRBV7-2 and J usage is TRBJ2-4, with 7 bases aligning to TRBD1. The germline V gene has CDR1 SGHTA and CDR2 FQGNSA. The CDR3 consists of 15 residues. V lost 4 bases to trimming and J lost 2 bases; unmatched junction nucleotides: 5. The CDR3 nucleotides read TGTGCCAGCAGCTCGTGGACAGGTTCCAAAAACATTCAGTACTTC. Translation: CASSSWTGSKNIQYF.

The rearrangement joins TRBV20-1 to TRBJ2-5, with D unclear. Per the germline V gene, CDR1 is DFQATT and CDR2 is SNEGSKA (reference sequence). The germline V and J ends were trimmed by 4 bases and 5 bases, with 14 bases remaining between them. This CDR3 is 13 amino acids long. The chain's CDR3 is CSANNQPSETQYF. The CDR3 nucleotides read TGCAGTGCTAATAACCAGCCGAGTGAGACCCAGTACTTC.

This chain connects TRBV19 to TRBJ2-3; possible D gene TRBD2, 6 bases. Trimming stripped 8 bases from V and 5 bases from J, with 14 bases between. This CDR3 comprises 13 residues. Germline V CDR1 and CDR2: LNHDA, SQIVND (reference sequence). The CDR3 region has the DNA TGTGCCAGTGGGACTCATCAAGTAGATACGCAGTATTTT. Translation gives CASGTHQVDTQYF.

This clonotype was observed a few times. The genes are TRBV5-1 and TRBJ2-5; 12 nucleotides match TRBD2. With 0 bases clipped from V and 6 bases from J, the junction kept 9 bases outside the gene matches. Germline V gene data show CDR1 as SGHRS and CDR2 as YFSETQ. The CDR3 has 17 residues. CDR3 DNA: TGCGCCAGCAGCTTGGTTGCTAGCGGGAGGGCCGGCAAGACCCAGTACTTC. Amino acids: CASSLVASGRAGKTQYF.

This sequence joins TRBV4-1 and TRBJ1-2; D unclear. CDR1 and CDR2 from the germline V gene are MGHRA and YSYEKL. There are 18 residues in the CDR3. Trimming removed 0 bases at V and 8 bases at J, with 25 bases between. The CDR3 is CASSQDERARGGRNGYTF. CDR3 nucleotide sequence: TGCGCCAGCAGCCAAGATGAGAGGGCGCGAGGAGGAAGGAACGGCTACACCTTC.

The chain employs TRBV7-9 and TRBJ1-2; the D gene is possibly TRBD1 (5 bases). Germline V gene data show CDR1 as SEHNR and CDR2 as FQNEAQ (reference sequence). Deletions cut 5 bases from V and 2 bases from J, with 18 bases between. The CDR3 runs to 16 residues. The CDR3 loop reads CASSPRGGISNYGYTF. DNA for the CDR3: TGTGCCAGCAGCCCGAGGGGAGGAATTTCAAACTATGGCTACACCTTC.

The CDR3 DNA follows: TGTGCCAGTAAAGGGGAGGGGGTTTCGGGAGATACGCAGTATTTT. Its protein product is CASKGEGVSGDTQYF. This chain joins TRBV19 and TRBJ2-3, with a possible D match to TRBD2 (7 bases). Germline V gene lookup returns CDR1 LNHDA and CDR2 SQIVND (reference sequence). The CDR3 has 15 residues. Trimming cost V 7 bases and J 5 bases, with 19 bases left between them.

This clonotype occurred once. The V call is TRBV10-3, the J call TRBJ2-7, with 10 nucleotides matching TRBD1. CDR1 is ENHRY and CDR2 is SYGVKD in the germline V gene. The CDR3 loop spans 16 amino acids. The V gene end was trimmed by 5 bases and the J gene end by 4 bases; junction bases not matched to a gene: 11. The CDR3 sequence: CAISTSGTGALYEQYF. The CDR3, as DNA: TGTGCCATCAGTACCTCCGGGACAGGGGCACTGTACGAGCAGTACTTC.